This passage covers 26 T cell receptor beta chains from one sample sequenced in a study of blood T cell repertoires in COVID-19. Sequenced by immunoSEQ multiplex PCR; TCRdb stores in-frame clones only, minus some. The data show approximately 350,000 clones, around 91% seen once. The sequenced sample consisted of peripheral blood. Source of these receptors: a woman between 18 and 29 years old who had recovered from COVID-19.

The chain employs TRBV30 and TRBJ2-2; unclear D gene. Per germline, CDR1 GTSNPN and CDR2 SVGIG (reference sequence). The V gene lost 2 bases and the J gene lost 3 bases, with 13 bases spanning the gap. There are 15 residues in the CDR3. CDR3 nucleotides: TGTGCCTGGAGTTTCGAGAGGCTCGACACCGGGGAGCTGTTTTTT. It encodes CAWSFERLDTGELFF.

The V and J genes are TRBV11-3 and TRBJ2-7; D unclear. The ends were cut back, 4 bases at V and 3 bases at J, with 10 bases in the middle. The length of the CDR3 is 13 residues. Germline CDR1 SGHNT, CDR2 YENEEA. The CDR3 sequence: CASSSRVNYEQYV. CDR3 sequence (DNA): TGTGCCAGCAGCTCCCGGGTTAACTACGAGCAGTACGTC.

The CDR3 DNA is TGCGCCAGCAGTACATCGGGAGGTGGCACCGGGGAGCTGTTTTTT. It translates to CASSTSGGGTGELFF. The genes are TRBV4-1 and TRBJ2-2; TRBD2 matches 7 bases. The CDR3 contains 15 residues. Germline CDR1 MGHRA, CDR2 YSYEKL. With V trimmed by 6 bases and J by 4 bases, 8 bases remained unmatched.

V and J are TRBV4-3 and TRBJ2-3; D possibly corresponds to TRBD1 (6 bases). This CDR3 contains 17 residues. Between the trimmed V and J ends, which lost 0 bases and 3 bases, there was a span of 16 bases. Per germline, CDR1 LGHNA and CDR2 YSLEER. CDR3 coding DNA: TGCGCCAGCAGCCAAGATCATGCAGCGAGGGGGACAGATACGCAGTATTTT. Translation gives CASSQDHAARGTDTQYF.

The rearrangement links TRBV24-1 to TRBJ2-3, with D maybe TRBD2 (6 bases). The germline V gene encodes CDR1 KGHDR and CDR2 SFDVKD. The CDR3 totals 13 residues. Trimming took off 8 bases at V and 4 bases at J, with 12 bases between the two ends. CDR3 DNA sequence: TGTGCCACCACAGATTCTAGCGCAGATACGCAGTATTTT. Its translation is CATTDSSADTQYF.

The rearrangement uses TRBV12-5 and TRBJ1-1, with 7 bases matching TRBD1. V dropped 6 bases and J dropped 1; count of bases not matched to a gene: 5. The CDR3 has 14 amino acids. Germline lookup yields CDR1 LGHNT and CDR2 FRNRAP. The chain's CDR3 is CASGQRTGNTEAFF. DNA for the CDR3: TGTGCTAGTGGGCAAAGGACAGGGAACACTGAAGCTTTCTTT.

This clone was picked up a small number of times. The V call is TRBV5-1, the J call TRBJ2-5, with 9 bases lining up with TRBD2. The CDR3 spans 17 residues. V lost 1 base and J lost 2; bases outside the gene matches: 9. In germline, CDR1 is SGHRS, CDR2 YFSETQ. The DNA for the CDR3 is TGCGCCAGCAGCTTGCGGCCTAGCGGGATTACGCAAGAGACCCAGTACTTC. Residues: CASSLRPSGITQETQYF.

The chain employs TRBV11-3 and TRBJ1-1, with D maybe TRBD1 (5 bases). Germline values: CDR1 SGHNT, CDR2 YENEEA. Trimming stripped 0 bases from V and 5 bases from J, with 10 bases between. The CDR3 totals 14 residues. CDR3 sequence (DNA): TGTGCCAGCAGCTTAGATCAGGGTACGACTGAAGCTTTCTTT. It yields the protein CASSLDQGTTEAFF.

V and J are TRBV10-3 and TRBJ2-1; 9 positions agree with TRBD2. CDR3 size: 14 residues. With V trimmed by 6 bases and J by 10 bases, 10 bases remained unmatched. Germline CDR1 ENHRY, CDR2 SYGVKD. In DNA form, the CDR3 reads TGTGCCATCAGCCGGGGACTAGCCCCCGGCGAGCAGTTCTTC. This gives the protein CAISRGLAPGEQFF.

The chain employs TRBV9 and TRBJ2-2; a weak D match, TRBD2 (6 bases). This CDR3 region has 14 residues. Germline V gene lookup returns CDR1 SGDLS and CDR2 YYNGEE. V was trimmed by 2 bases and J by 6 bases, leaving 11 bases between them. In DNA form, the CDR3 reads TGTGCCAGCAGCGTTTTGGAGGGCGCCGGGGAGCTGTTTTTT. Its protein product is CASSVLEGAGELFF.

The J gene is TRBJ1-2, the V gene TRBV6-5, with TRBD1 as a possible D gene (6 bases). This CDR3 has 16 amino acids. V lost 4 bases and J lost 8, with 23 bases in between. CDR1 is MNHEY and CDR2 is SVGAGI in the germline V gene. The CDR3 region is CASSLSRDGQPRGYTF. CDR3 DNA: TGTGCCAGCAGTTTGAGCCGCGATGGACAGCCTCGGGGCTACACCTTC.

The rearrangement uses TRBV18 and TRBJ1-1; weak D call: TRBD1 (6 bases). Germline lookup yields CDR1 KGHSH and CDR2 LQKENI. The CDR3 contains 16 residues. Trimming left V 3 bases short and J 5 bases short, with 19 bases between. This CDR3 is CASSPRTAGGGTEAFF. The CDR3 bases are TGTGCCAGCTCACCGAGGACAGCCGGAGGTGGAACTGAAGCTTTCTTT.

This chain connects TRBV19 to TRBJ1-3, with D uncertain. The V gene's germline CDR1 is LNHDA and CDR2 SQIVND (reference sequence). This CDR3 comprises 12 residues. Deletions cut 5 bases from V and 7 bases from J, with 9 bases between. CDR3 region: CASSVLRNTIYF. The CDR3 DNA is TGTGCCAGTAGTGTTCTGAGGAACACCATATATTTT. The full variable domain, rest sourced from reference TRBV19 and TRBJ1-3, is DGGITQSPKYLFRKEGQNVTLSCEQNLNHDAMYWYRQDPGQGLRLIYYSQIVNDFQKGDIAEGYSVSREKKESFPLTVTSAQKNPTAFYLCASSVLRNTIYFGEGSWLTVV.

The chain is built from TRBV5-1 and TRBJ1-6, with D possibly TRBD1 on 6 matching bases. This CDR3 contains 15 residues. In germline, CDR1 is SGHRS, CDR2 YFSETQ. V was cut by 6 bases and J by 8 bases, with 18 bases left in between. Here the CDR3 DNA reads TGCGCCAGCACGATTTCGACAGGCGGCGATTCACCCCTCCACTTT. Encoded protein: CASTISTGGDSPLHF.

The CDR3 DNA sequence: TGCGCCAGCAGCTTGGGGACTAGCGGGGACCCTGAGCAGTTCTTC. It is translated as CASSLGTSGDPEQFF. The chain joins TRBV5-1 to TRBJ2-1; 12 positions match TRBD2. The CDR3 loop spans 15 amino acids. V lost 0 bases to trimming and J lost 9 bases; unmatched junction nucleotides: 4. Germline CDR1 and CDR2: SGHRS and YFSETQ.

The chain is built from TRBV6-2 or TRBV6-3 and TRBJ2-1; perhaps TRBD2 as D (6 bases). Germline V lookup: CDR1 MNHEY, CDR2 SVGEGT. Trimming cost V 5 bases and J 1 base, with 12 bases left between them. The CDR3 has 15 residues. The DNA for the CDR3 is TGTGCCAGCAGTATCTCTGGGACTTCCTACAATGAGCAGTTCTTC. It encodes CASSISGTSYNEQFF.

V is TRBV27 and J is TRBJ2-7, with D perhaps TRBD2 (5 bases). V was pared by 6 bases and J by 2 bases, with 17 bases between. Germline V gives CDR1 MNHEY, CDR2 SMNVEV (reference sequence). The CDR3 covers 15 residues. CDR3 sequence (DNA): TGTGCCAGCAGAACAGCGGTCGGCAAGACCTACGAGCAGTACGTC. This translates into CASRTAVGKTYEQYV.

Remarks on this clone: Relative to the germline gene, one junction end is altered; a read error may explain this. The genes are TRBV2 and TRBJ2-3; 12 bases line up with TRBD2. The V gene's germline CDR1 is SNHLY and CDR2 FYNNEI. The CDR3 spans 21 residues. CDR3 amino acids: CASGFQMTSGRTPPRTDTQYF. The CDR3 nucleotides read TGTGCCAGCGGATTCCAGATGACTAGCGGGAGAACCCCTCCACGCACGGATACGCAGTATTTT.

The V gene is TRBV18, the J gene TRBJ2-3; maybe TRBD2 (6 bases). The germline V gene has CDR1 KGHSH and CDR2 LQKENI. The CDR3 runs to 16 residues. V lost 2 bases to trimming and J lost 1 base, with 13 bases between them. The CDR3 sequence: CASSPTVASGTDTQYF. In DNA, the CDR3 is TGTGCCAGCTCACCAACCGTCGCTAGCGGCACAGATACGCAGTATTTT.

The rearrangement joins TRBV27 to TRBJ1-2, with 8 bases aligning to TRBD1. Germline V gene sequence: CDR1 MNHEY, CDR2 SMNVEV (reference sequence). J lost 7 bases, V lost 5 bases, and 6 bases had no gene match. This CDR3 has 13 amino acids. The CDR3 region has the DNA TGTGCCAGCAGTAGGACAGGGCTCATTGGCTACACCTTC. Its protein product is CASSRTGLIGYTF.

The chain recombines TRBV4-1 with TRBJ2-1; 10 nucleotides align to TRBD1. CDR1 is MGHRA, CDR2 YSYEKL, per germline. The ends lost 1 base at V and 7 bases at J; junction bases unmatched: 7. The CDR3 spans 16 residues. The CDR3: CASSQVTSGQGNEQFF. The DNA for the CDR3 is TGCGCCAGCAGCCAAGTTACCTCGGGACAGGGGAATGAGCAGTTCTTC.

This chain links TRBV10-3 with TRBJ1-2, with 7 bases matching TRBD1. The V and J ends lost 2 bases and 5 bases, in that order; junction bases with no gene match: 8. Germline lookup yields CDR1 ENHRY and CDR2 SYGVKD. CDR3 size: 15 residues. The CDR3 DNA sequence: TGTGCCATCAGTGAGAGGGCAGGGGGAATATATGGCTACACCTTC. As protein: CAISERAGGIYGYTF.

The chain joins TRBV25-1 to TRBJ2-1, with D possibly TRBD2 on 7 matching bases. The CDR3 extends over 14 amino acids. The germline V gene has CDR1 MGHDK and CDR2 SYGVNS. Trimming cost V 1 base and J 10 bases, with 14 bases left between them. DNA for the CDR3: TGTGCCAGCAGTGAATTCTTAGGGGGGGCGGAGCAGTTCTTC. Translated: CASSEFLGGAEQFF.

The V call is TRBV19, the J call TRBJ1-1; the D gene is possibly TRBD1 (5 bases). The CDR3 has 12 amino acids. V was shortened by 5 bases and J by 6 bases, with 10 bases between the two germline ends. Germline V gene sequence: CDR1 LNHDA, CDR2 SQIVND (reference sequence). In DNA, the CDR3 is TGTGCCAGTAGTCCAAGGGGCTCTGAAGCTTTCTTT. Residues: CASSPRGSEAFF.

A remark on this clone: Other DNA sequences from this sample encode an identical CDR3 as well. The genes are TRBV24-1 and TRBJ1-5, with D tentatively TRBD1 (6 bases). Trimming removed 4 bases at V and 4 bases at J, with 10 bases between. CDR1 is KGHDR, CDR2 SFDVKD, per germline. The CDR3 is made up of 14 amino acids. The CDR3 nucleotides read TGTGCCACCAGTGACCTCACAGGGAATCAGCCCCAGCATTTT. This encodes CATSDLTGNQPQHF.

This chain connects TRBV5-4 to TRBJ1-2; TRBD1 is a possible D gene (6 bases). The germline V gene has CDR1 SGHNT and CDR2 YYREEE (reference sequence). This CDR3 region has 16 residues. Trimming took off 5 bases at V and 0 bases at J, with 17 bases between the two ends. The CDR3 DNA sequence: TGTGCCAGCAGAACTCACACAGGGACCCCTAACTATGGCTACACCTTC. This encodes CASRTHTGTPNYGYTF.